These 9 T cell receptor beta chains were sequenced from one sample in a study of T cell repertoires in cytomegalovirus infection. TCRdb passed the reads through MiXCR, listing each CDR3 protein once. This sample has 300,000 or so distinct CDR3 sequences, with approximately 10% found just once. What was sequenced was PBMCs. The receptors were sampled from a human donor in good health (CMV status not recorded). Some clones in this sample may be carry-over from other donors' samples.

This clonotype has a handful of counts. This chain uses TRBV5-6 with TRBJ1-1; D might be TRBD1 (6 bases). The ends were cut back, 3 bases at V and 0 bases at J, with 12 bases in the middle. This CDR3 has 15 residues. CDR1 and CDR2 from the germline V gene are SGHDT and YYEEEE. For the CDR3, the DNA is TGTGCCAGCAGCTACTCAGGACAGATGAACACTGAAGCTTTCTTT. Protein: CASSYSGQMNTEAFF.

This clonotype was recorded at least ten times. V is TRBV12-3 or TRBV12-4 and J is TRBJ1-2; TRBD1 might be the D (6 bases). CDR3 length: 14 residues. V was pared by 6 bases and J by 6 bases, with 17 bases between. DNA of the CDR3: TGTGCCAGCAGCCCCCGGGCTAGGGGGGATGGCTACACCTTC. This codes for CASSPRARGDGYTF.

The chain is built from TRBV3-1 and TRBJ2-5; D tentatively reads TRBD1 or TRBD2 (5 bases each). The CDR3 loop spans 15 amino acids. V gave up 6 bases and J gave up 5 bases, with 19 bases separating them. CDR1 and CDR2 (germline): LGHDT, YNNKEL (reference sequence). The CDR3 reads CASRAGTKNGETQYF. CDR3 nucleotide sequence: TGTGCCAGCAGAGCCGGGACCAAAAACGGGGAGACCCAGTACTTC.

The chain uses TRBV7-8 and TRBJ1-4; D unclear. The CDR3 length is 14 residues. V lost 3 bases to trimming and J lost 3 bases, with 8 bases between them. Germline V CDR1 and CDR2: SGHVS, FQNEAQ. This CDR3 is CASSLDRANEKLFF. CDR3 nucleotides: TGTGCCAGCAGCTTGGACCGAGCTAATGAAAAACTGTTTTTT. The full variable domain, its missing parts supplied by reference TRBV7-8 and TRBJ1-4, is GAGVSQSPRYKVAKRGQDVALRCDPISGHVSLFWYQQALGQGPEFLTYFQNEAQLDKSGLPSDRFFAERPEGSVSTLKIQRTQQEDSAVYLCASSLDRANEKLFFGSGTQLSVL.

This clonotype appeared many times. This chain connects TRBV12-3 or TRBV12-4 to TRBJ1-5; TRBD1 matches at 9 bases. The CDR3 extends over 14 amino acids. V lost 6 bases and J lost 5; bases outside the gene matches: 5. The DNA for the CDR3 is TGTGCCAGCAGAACCGGACAGGGGCATCAGCCCCAGCATTTT. Translating it yields CASRTGQGHQPQHF.

This clonotype was detected only a few times. The rearrangement uses TRBV28 and TRBJ2-7; possibly TRBD1 for D (6 bases). The CDR3 consists of 14 residues. V gave up 4 bases and J gave up 8 bases, with 18 bases separating them. Germline CDR1 and CDR2: MDHEN and SYDVKM. This chain's CDR3 is CASSSDRSHTQQYV. The DNA of the CDR3 is TGTGCCAGCAGTTCGGACAGATCACACACACAGCAGTACGTC.

With regard to this clonotype: The junction departs from germline at one end; a sequencing error may be responsible. The V gene is TRBV6-5, the J gene TRBJ2-1; a possible D gene is TRBD2 (5 bases). This CDR3 has 13 residues. CDR1 is MNHEY, CDR2 SVGAGI, per germline. CDR3 amino acids: CDSSWAGYNEQFF. CDR3 nucleotide sequence: TGTGACAGCAGTTGGGCGGGCTACAATGAGCAGTTCTTC.

This clonotype has only a few counts. V is TRBV20-1 and J is TRBJ1-5; weak D call: TRBD1 (5 bases). V was cut by 2 bases and J by 5 bases, with 19 bases left in between. Germline V gene sequence: CDR1 DFQATT, CDR2 SNEGSKA (reference sequence). The CDR3 runs 16 residues. Written as DNA, the CDR3 is TGCAGTGCTAGAAGCCCCCGCCGGGACCTAGATCAGCCCCAGCATTTT. This sequence encodes CSARSPRRDLDQPQHF.

This clonotype has ten or more counts. The chain joins TRBV7-2 to TRBJ2-1; TRBD1 might be the D (5 bases). The CDR3 is 15 amino acids. The V end was cut by 5 bases, the J end by 1 base, with 12 bases between. Germline CDR1 and CDR2: SGHTA and FQGNSA. CDR3 DNA: TGTGCCAGCAGCACCTACGACAGATCCTACAATGAGCAGTTCTTC. Its protein product is CASSTYDRSYNEQFF.